According to its frequency, the clone carrying this T cell receptor beta chain is medium-sized. The antigen remains undetermined. The sample comes from a study of CD8 T cells in cerebrospinal fluid in Alzheimer's disease. Study-level information: Two single-cell methods, plate-based nested PCR and droplet-based sequencing, assessed CSF clonal expansion. The study's findings and limits: Versus healthy subjects, Alzheimer's patients more often had clones of at least 3%.

TCRdb re-called the 10x single-cell sequencing reads, yielding one record per CDR3 amino acid sequence without DNA. This sample's table reports about 1,300 distinct CDR3 sequences. The CDR3 is made up of 15 amino acids. CDR1 is SGHNT, CDR2 YYREEE, per germline (reference sequence). This sequence joins TRBV5-4 and TRBJ2-3; TCRdb lists TRBD1, though no DNA is available to test this call. Sequences were obtained from cerebrospinal fluid. This TCR derives from a human donor in good health. CDR3 protein: CASSTGQVTTDTQYF.